This TCR beta chain was sequenced for a study of Graves' ophthalmopathy and Graves' hyperthyroidism listed by TCRdb under 2018. Notes on the research overall: Peripheral blood was collected at initial diagnosis, before any treatment. The independent validation cohort included around 19 hyperthyroidism patients plus 17 patients who later progressed from hyperthyroidism to ophthalmopathy. A discovery set of about a hundred patients (around 40 ophthalmopathy, 55 to 60 stable hyperthyroidism) was enrolled to explore V-J signatures distinguishing ophthalmopathy from hyperthyroidism. In total, some 130 blood samples were TCR-sequenced: roughly 45 ophthalmopathy, some 75 hyperthyroidism and some 17 hyperthyroidism-to-ophthalmopathy patients. The approximately 90 discovery patients were randomly split 7:3 into training and test sets. In more than five hyperthyroidism patients, the T-cell repertoires found in thyroid tissue were compared with those found in blood. Once sampling was done, hyperthyroidism patients were given methimazole at a starting dose of 30 mg daily, while ophthalmopathy patients were given high-dose intravenous methylprednisolone. To tell Graves' ophthalmopathy apart from Graves' hyperthyroidism, and to predict which patients would progress to ophthalmopathy, the study relied on TCR beta repertoire signatures. Results and caveats for the whole study, not just this receptor: Among expanded thyroid clonotypes with frequency above 0.001, most also showed up in blood, which suggests that blood repertoires may reflect the thyroid immune response. In cross-validation, the 13-signature model distinguished ophthalmopathy from stable hyperthyroidism with about 90% sensitivity and approximately 81% specificity, while in the test set the corresponding values were approximately 79% and 70%. Sample size was not predetermined statistically, and investigators were not blinded to group allocation. In validation, the model predicted ophthalmopathy progression with nearly 71% sensitivity and approximately 72% specificity; 12 predicted patients were CT-confirmed with GO in a median of around 6 months.

For repertoire sequencing, the TCR beta CDR3 regions were amplified from RNA transcripts. The first round was an RT-PCR using HTBI primers with the Qiagen OneStep RT-PCR kit, and this first round was followed by a second-round multiplex PCR, then size selection and purification. Libraries were sequenced on an Illumina HiSeq2000 using paired-end 100 bp reads. The study's processing was this. SOAPnuke was used to process the reads, removing any read that contained adapters or uncalled bases, had a mean Phred below 15, or lacked an exact match to the constant primer or identifier. COPE v1.2.5 was used to merge high-quality paired reads. Unique nucleotide sequences were defined as clonotypes and aligned to IMGT TRB V, D and J references using MiTCR v1.1. The analysis was limited to V-J combinations with a frequency above 0.0001, which together covered approximately 99% of repertoires. For each V-J combination, a TCR clonal expansion and chaos score was defined as F50 clonal expansion divided by the chaos observed in the TCRdist matrix. Welch's t-statistics and random forest were used to reduce the features to around 13 V-J combinations, which were then used as input to a naive Bayes classifier. Thyroid-blood repertoire similarity was quantified with the Morisita-Horn index. Starting from the raw public reads, TCRdb applied fastp trimming at Q25, assembled clones with MiXCR and retained in-frame beta chains. Rows with a matching CDR3 protein are joined into one entry that keeps the most common DNA and genes. The authors' filters were not applied to this entry. The sample table contains a few hundred thousand distinct CDR3 sequences; only one count was recorded for roughly a fifth of them. The ten largest make up about 40% of the sample.

Patients with ophthalmopathy had moderately to severely active disease, with a Clinical Activity Score of 3 or more, a NOSPECS grade of 4 or more, and a disease duration of less than 3 months. Patients with other autoimmune diseases, uncontrolled infections, pregnancy or lactation were excluded from the study. Diagnosis was based on clinical symptoms, serum thyroxine, TRAb, thyroid ultrasound and orbital computed tomography. Using Ficoll-Paque density gradient centrifugation, PBMCs were isolated from approximately 11 ml of fresh peripheral blood. Total RNA was extracted using Trizol reagent, and RNA quality was checked on an Agilent 2100 Bioanalyzer. This clonotype was seen repeatedly, ten times or more. This receptor's antigen is unknown. No quality values exist for individual bases; no much larger clone is one base distant. Sequencing was performed on peripheral blood. This TCR was recovered from a woman aged 45-60 years with Graves' ophthalmopathy. Donor details come from another sample of the same person, matched by shared clones.

The sequenced DNA is TGTGCCACCAGCAGAGATCGACAGGGCTCAAACATTCAGTACTTC. Its coded protein is CATSRDRQGSNIQYF. The rearrangement combines TRBV15 with TRBJ2-4; a stretch of 7 junction bases matches TRBD1. CDR1 and CDR2 are drawn from the germline V gene (reference sequence): LNHNV, YYDKDF. The CDR3, cysteine through phenylalanine, is 15 amino acids long. The DNA shown is the 45-base CDR3, in frame from base 1. Trimming leaves V shorter by 0 bases and J shorter by 6 bases, with the junction holding 5 bases beyond the gene matches.